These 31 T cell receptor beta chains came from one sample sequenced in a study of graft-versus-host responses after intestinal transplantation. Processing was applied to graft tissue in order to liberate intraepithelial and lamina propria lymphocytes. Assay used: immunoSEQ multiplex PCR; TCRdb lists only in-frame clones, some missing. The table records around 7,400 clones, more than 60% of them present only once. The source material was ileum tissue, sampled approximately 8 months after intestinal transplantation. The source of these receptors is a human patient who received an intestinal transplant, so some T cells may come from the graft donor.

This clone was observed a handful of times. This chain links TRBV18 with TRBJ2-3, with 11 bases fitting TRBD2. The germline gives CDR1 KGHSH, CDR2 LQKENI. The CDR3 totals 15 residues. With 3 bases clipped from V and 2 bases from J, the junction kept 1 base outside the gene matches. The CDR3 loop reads CASSPGLAATDTQYF. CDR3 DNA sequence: TGTGCCAGCTCACCGGGACTAGCGGCCACAGATACGCAGTATTTT.

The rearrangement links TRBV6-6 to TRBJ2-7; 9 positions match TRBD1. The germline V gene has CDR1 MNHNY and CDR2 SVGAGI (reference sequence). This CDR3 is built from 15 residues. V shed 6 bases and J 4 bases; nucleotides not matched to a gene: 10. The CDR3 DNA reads TGTGCCAGCAGCTTCAGACAGGGGGACGGTTACGAGCAGTACTTC. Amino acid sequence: CASSFRQGDGYEQYF.

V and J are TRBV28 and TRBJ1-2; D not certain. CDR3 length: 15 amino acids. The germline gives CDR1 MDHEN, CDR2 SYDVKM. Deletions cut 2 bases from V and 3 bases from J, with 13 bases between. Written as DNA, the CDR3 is TGTGCCAGCAGTTTAATCGGGCAAGGGTACTATGGCTACACCTTC. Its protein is CASSLIGQGYYGYTF.

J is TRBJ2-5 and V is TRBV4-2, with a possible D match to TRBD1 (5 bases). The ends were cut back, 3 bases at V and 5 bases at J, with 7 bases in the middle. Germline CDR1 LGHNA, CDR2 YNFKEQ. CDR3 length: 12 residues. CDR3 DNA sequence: TGTGCCAGCAGCCATCCAGGGGAGACCCAGTACTTC. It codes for CASSHPGETQYF.

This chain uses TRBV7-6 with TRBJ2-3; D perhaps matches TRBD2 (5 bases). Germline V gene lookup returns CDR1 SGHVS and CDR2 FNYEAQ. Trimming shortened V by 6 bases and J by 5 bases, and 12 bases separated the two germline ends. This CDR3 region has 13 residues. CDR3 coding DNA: TGTGCCAGCAGGCGGTCCGCGGGAGATACGCAGTATTTT. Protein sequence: CASRRSAGDTQYF.

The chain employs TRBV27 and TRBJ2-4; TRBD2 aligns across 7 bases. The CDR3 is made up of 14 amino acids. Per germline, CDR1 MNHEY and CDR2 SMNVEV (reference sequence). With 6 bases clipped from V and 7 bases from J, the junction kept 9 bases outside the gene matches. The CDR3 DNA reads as TGTGCCAGCAGCCGCGGGGGAGTAGGGAACATTCAGTACTTC. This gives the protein CASSRGGVGNIQYF.

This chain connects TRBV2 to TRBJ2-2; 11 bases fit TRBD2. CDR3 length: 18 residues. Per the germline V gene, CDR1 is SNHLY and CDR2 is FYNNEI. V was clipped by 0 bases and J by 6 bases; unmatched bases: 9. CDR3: CASSEALRVAGGPGELFF. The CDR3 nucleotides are TGTGCCAGCAGTGAAGCGCTTAGGGTAGCGGGGGGGCCCGGGGAGCTGTTTTTT.

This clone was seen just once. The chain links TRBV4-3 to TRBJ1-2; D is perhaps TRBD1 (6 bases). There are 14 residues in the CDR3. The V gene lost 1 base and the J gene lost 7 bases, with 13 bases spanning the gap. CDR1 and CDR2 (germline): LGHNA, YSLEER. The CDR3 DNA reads TGCGCCAGCAGCCAAGGTCGGGACAATCGTGGCTACACCTTC. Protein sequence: CASSQGRDNRGYTF.

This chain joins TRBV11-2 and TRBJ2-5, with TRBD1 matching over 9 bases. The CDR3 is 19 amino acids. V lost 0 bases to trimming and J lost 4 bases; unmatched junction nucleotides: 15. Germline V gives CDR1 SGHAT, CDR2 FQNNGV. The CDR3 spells CASSLDGQDRGVGGETQYF. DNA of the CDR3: TGTGCCAGCAGCTTAGATGGTCAGGACAGGGGCGTAGGGGGAGAGACCCAGTACTTC.

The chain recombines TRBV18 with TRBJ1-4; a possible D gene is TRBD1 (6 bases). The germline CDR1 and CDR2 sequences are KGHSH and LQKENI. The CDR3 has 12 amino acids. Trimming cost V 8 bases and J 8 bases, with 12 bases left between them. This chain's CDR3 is CASKDRSEKLFF. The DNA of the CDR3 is TGTGCCAGCAAGGACAGAAGCGAAAAACTGTTTTTT.

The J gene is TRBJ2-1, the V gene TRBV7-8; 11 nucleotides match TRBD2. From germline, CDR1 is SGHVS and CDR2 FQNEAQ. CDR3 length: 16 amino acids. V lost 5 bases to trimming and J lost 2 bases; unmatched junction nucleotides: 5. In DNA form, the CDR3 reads TGTGCCAGCAGCACGAAGACTAGCGGGGCCTACAATGAGCAGTTCTTC. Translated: CASSTKTSGAYNEQFF.

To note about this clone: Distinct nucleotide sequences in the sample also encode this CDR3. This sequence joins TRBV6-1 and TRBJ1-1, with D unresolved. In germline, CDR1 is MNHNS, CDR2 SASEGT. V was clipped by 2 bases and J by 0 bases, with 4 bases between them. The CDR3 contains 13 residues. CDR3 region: CASSEPLNTEAFF. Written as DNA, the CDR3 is TGTGCCAGCAGTGAACCCCTGAACACTGAAGCTTTCTTT.

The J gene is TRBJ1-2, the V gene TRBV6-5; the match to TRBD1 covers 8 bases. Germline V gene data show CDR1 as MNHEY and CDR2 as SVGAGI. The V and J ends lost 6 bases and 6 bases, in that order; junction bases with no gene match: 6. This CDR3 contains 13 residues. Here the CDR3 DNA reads TGTGCCAGCAGCCAGACAGGGGCCAATGGCTACACCTTC. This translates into CASSQTGANGYTF.

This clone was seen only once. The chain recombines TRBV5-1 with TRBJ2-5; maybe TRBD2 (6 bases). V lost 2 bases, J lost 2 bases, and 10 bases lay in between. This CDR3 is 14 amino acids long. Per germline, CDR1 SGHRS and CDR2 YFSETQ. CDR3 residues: CASSLAGAQETQYF. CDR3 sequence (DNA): TGCGCCAGCAGCTTAGCGGGCGCTCAAGAGACCCAGTACTTC.

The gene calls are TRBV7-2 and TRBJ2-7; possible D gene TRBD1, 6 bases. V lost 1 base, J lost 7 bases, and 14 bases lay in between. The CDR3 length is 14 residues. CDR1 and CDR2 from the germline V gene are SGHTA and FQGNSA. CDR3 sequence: CASSLGGGLVEQYV. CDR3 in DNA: TGTGCCAGCAGCTTAGGTGGGGGCCTGGTTGAGCAGTACGTC.

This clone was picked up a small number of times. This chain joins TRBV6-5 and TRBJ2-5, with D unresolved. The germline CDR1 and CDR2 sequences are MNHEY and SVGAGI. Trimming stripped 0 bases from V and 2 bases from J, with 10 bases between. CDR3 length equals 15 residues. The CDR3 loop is CASSYSILQQETQYF. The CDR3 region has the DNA TGTGCCAGCAGTTACTCGATCCTACAGCAAGAGACCCAGTACTTC.

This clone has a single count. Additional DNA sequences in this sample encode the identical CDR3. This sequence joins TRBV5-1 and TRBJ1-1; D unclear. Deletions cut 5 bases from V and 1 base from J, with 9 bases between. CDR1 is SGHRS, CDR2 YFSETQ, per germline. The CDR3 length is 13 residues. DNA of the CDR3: TGCGCCAGCAGACTCGGGGAGAACACTGAAGCTTTCTTT. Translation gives CASRLGENTEAFF.

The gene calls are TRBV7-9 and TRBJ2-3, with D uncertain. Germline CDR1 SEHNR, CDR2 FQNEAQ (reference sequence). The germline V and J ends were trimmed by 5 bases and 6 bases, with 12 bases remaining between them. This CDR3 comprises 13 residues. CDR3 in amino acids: CASSETASDTQYF. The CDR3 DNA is TGTGCCAGCAGCGAAACAGCTTCGGATACGCAGTATTTT.

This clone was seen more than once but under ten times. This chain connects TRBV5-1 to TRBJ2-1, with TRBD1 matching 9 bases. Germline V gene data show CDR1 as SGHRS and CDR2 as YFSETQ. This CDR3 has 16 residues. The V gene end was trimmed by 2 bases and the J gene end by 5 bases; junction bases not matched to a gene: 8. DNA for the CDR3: TGCGCCAGCAGCTTCCCACAGGGGGCTAGGGACAATGAGCAGTTCTTC. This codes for CASSFPQGARDNEQFF.

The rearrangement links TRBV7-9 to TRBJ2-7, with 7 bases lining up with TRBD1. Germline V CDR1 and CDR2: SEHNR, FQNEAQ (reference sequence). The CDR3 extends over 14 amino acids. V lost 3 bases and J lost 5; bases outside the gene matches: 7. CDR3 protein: CASSFQGVTNEQYF. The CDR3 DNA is TGTGCCAGCAGCTTCCAGGGGGTTACAAACGAGCAGTACTTC.

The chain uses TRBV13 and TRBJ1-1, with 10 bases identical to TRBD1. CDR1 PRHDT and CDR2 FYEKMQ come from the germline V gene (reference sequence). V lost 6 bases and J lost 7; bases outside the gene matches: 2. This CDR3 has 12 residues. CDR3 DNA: TGTGCCAGCAGGAGGACAGGGGGTGAAGCTTTCTTT. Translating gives CASRRTGGEAFF. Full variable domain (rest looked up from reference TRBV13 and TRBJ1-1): AAGVIQSPRHLIKEKRETATLKCYPIPRHDTVYWYQQGPGQDPQFLISFYEKMQSDKGSIPDRFSAQQFSDYHSELNMSSLELGDSALYFCASRRTGGEAFFGQGTRLTVV.

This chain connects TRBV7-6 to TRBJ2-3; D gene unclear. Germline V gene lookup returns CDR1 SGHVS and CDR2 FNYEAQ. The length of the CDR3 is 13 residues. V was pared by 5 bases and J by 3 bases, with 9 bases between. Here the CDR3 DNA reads TGTGCCAGCAGCCAGACAATAACAGATACGCAGTATTTT. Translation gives CASSQTITDTQYF.

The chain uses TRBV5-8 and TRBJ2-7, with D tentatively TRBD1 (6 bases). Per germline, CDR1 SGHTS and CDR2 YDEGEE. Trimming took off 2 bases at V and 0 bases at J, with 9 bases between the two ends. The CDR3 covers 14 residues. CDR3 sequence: CASSFNRVSYEQYV. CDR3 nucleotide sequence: TGTGCCAGCAGCTTTAACAGGGTCTCCTACGAGCAGTACGTC.

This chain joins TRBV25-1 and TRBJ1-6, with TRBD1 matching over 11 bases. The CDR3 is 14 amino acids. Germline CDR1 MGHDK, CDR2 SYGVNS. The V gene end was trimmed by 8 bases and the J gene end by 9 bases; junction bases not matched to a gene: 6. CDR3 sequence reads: CASRPGTGGSPLHF. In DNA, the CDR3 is TGTGCCAGCCGACCCGGGACAGGGGGTTCACCCCTCCACTTT. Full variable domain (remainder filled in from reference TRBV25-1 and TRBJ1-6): EADIYQTPRYLVIGTGKKITLECSQTMGHDKMYWYQQDPGMELHLIHYSYGVNSTEKGDLSSESTVSRIRTEHFPLTLESARPSHTSQYLCASRPGTGGSPLHFGNGTRLTVT.

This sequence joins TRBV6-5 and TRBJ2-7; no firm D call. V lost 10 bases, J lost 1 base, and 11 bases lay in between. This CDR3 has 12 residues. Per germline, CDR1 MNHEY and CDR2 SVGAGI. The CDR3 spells CATWTDSYEQYV. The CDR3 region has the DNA TGTGCCACCTGGACCGATTCCTACGAGCAGTACGTC.

The CDR3 loop is CASSYSGQAKNIQYF. CDR3 sequence (DNA): TGTGCCAGCAGTTACTCGGGGCAAGCCAAAAACATTCAGTACTTC. The chain carries TRBV6-5 and TRBJ2-4; D is possibly TRBD1 (5 bases). Trimming removed 0 bases at V and 0 bases at J, with 6 bases between. The CDR3 runs 15 residues. The germline V gene has CDR1 MNHEY and CDR2 SVGAGI.

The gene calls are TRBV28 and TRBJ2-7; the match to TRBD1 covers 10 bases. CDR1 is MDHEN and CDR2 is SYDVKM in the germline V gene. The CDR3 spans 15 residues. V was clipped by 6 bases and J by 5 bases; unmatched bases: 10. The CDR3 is CASSQDRGRQDEQYV. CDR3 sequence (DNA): TGTGCCAGCAGCCAAGACAGGGGGCGTCAGGACGAGCAGTACGTC.

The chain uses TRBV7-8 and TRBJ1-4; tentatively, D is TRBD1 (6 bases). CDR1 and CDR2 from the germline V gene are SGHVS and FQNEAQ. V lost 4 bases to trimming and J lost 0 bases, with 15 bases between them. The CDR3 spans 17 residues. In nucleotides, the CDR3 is TGTGCCAGCAGCTCCCTTGAAGGACAGTCAACTAATGAAAAACTGTTTTTT. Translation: CASSSLEGQSTNEKLFF.

This CDR3 is CASSLMNTEAFF. CDR3 nucleotides: TGTGCCAGCAGCTTAATGAACACTGAAGCTTTCTTT. The chain joins TRBV7-9 to TRBJ1-1; D is unresolved. The CDR3 consists of 12 residues. From germline, CDR1 is SEHNR and CDR2 FQNEAQ (reference sequence). Trimming shortened V by 2 bases and J by 0 bases, and 1 base separated the two germline ends.

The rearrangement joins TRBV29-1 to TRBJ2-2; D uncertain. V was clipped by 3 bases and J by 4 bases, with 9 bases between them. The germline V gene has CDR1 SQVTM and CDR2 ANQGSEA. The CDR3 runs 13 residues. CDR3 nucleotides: TGCAGCGTTGATCGGCGGATCACCGGGGAGCTGTTTTTT. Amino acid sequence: CSVDRRITGELFF.

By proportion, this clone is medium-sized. The CDR3 here is CASSLGDQGASEKLFF. CDR3 DNA: TGTGCCAGCAGCTTAGGGGACCAGGGGGCTTCGGAAAAACTGTTTTTT. This chain uses TRBV7-8 with TRBJ1-4; the match to TRBD1 covers 8 bases. With V trimmed by 1 base and J by 8 bases, 9 bases remained unmatched. The CDR3 covers 16 residues. CDR1 is SGHVS, CDR2 FQNEAQ, per germline. The full variable domain, with the rest looked up from reference TRBV7-8 and TRBJ1-4, is GAGVSQSPRYKVAKRGQDVALRCDPISGHVSLFWYQQALGQGPEFLTYFQNEAQLDKSGLPSDRFFAERPEGSVSTLKIQRTQQEDSAVYLCASSLGDQGASEKLFFGSGTQLSVL.